This T cell receptor beta chain was found in a study of T cell changes during pregnancy in multiple sclerosis. The V gene's germline CDR1 is SNHLY and CDR2 FYNNEI. Trimming took 5 bases from V and 1 from J; bases not matched to a gene: 2. This CDR3 region has 14 residues. Libraries were prepared by immunoSEQ multiplex PCR; TCRdb keeps only in-frame clonotypes and omits some of them. In the table there are about 61,000 clones, 88% of which are singletons. V gene TRBV2 combines with J gene TRBJ2-5, with 9 positions matching TRBD2. The sequence came from a female donor with multiple sclerosis, enrolled in a pregnancy study. The input for sequencing was peripheral blood, taken in the first trimester of pregnancy. As DNA, the CDR3 is TGTGCCAGCAGTAGGGGACTAGCCCAAGAGACCCAGTACTTC. Amino acids: CASSRGLAQETQYF.